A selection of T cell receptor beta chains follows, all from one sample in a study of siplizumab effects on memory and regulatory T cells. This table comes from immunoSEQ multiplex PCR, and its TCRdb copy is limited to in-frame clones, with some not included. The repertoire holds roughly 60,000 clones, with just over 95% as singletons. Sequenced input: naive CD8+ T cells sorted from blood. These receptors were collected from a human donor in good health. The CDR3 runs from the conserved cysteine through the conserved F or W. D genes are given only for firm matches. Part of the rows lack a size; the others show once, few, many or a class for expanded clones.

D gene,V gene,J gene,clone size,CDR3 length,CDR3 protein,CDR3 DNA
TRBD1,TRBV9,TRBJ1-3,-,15,CASSVGTGAGNTIYF,TGTGCCAGCAGCGTAGGGACAGGGGCCGGAAACACCATATATTTT
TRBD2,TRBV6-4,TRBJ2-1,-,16,CASSDSASGGAGEQFF,TGTGCCAGCAGTGACTCGGCTAGCGGGGGGGCGGGTGAGCAGTTCTTC
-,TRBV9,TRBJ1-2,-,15,CASSPEQGSYYGYTF,TGTGCCAGCAGCCCCGAGCAGGGGTCTTACTATGGCTACACCTTC
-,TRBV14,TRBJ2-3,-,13,CASSRLLPDTQYF,TGTGCCAGCAGCCGACTCCTGCCGGATACGCAGTATTTT
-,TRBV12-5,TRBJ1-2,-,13,CASGSEESYGYTF,TGTGCTAGTGGATCGGAGGAGTCCTATGGCTACACCTTC
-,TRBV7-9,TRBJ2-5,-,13,CASRPGHQETQYF,TGTGCCAGCCGACCGGGTCACCAAGAGACCCAGTACTTC
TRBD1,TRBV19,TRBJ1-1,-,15,CASSTMGQGGTEAFF,TGTGCCAGTAGTACGATGGGACAGGGGGGGACTGAAGCTTTCTTT
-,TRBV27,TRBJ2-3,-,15,CASSLSDSPTDTQYF,TGTGCCAGCAGTTTATCGGACAGCCCCACAGATACGCAGTATTTT
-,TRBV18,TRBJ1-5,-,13,CASSNGGNQPQHF,TGTGCCAGCTCCAACGGGGGGAATCAGCCCCAGCATTTT
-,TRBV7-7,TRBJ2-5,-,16,CASSLRPFDGIETQYF,TGTGCCAGCAGCTTACGCCCCTTTGACGGGATTGAGACCCAGTACTTC
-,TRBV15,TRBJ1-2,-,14,CATSRFGTNYGYTF,TGTGCCACCAGCAGATTCGGGACAAACTATGGCTACACCTTC
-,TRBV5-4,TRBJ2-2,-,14,CASSSGIPTGELFF,TGTGCCAGCAGCTCCGGGATCCCCACCGGGGAGCTGTTTTTT
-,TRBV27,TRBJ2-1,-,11,CASGLHNEQFF,TGTGCCAGCGGGCTACACAATGAGCAGTTCTTC
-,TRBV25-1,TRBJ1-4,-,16,CASSEPRNSINEKLFF,TGTGCCAGCAGTGAACCCAGAAACAGTATTAATGAAAAACTGTTTTTT
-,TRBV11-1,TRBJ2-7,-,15,CASSPPHGPSYEQYF,TGTGCCAGCAGCCCTCCGCACGGACCCTCCTACGAGCAGTACTTC
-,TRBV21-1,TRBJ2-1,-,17,CASSKRDRQGRVNEQFF,TGTGCCAGCAGCAAAAGGGATCGACAGGGGAGGGTCAATGAGCAGTTCTTC
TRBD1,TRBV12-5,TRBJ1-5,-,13,CASMTGANQPQHF,TGTGCTAGTATGACAGGGGCCAATCAGCCCCAGCATTTT
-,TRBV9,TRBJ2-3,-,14,CASTANFGSHTQYF,TGTGCCAGCACCGCGAACTTCGGGAGTCATACGCAGTATTTT
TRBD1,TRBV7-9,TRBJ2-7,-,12,CASLGTDYEQYF,TGTGCCAGCTTAGGGACAGACTACGAGCAGTACTTC
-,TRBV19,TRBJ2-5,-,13,CASSLYSEETQYF,TGTGCCAGTAGCCTGTACAGTGAAGAGACCCAGTACTTC
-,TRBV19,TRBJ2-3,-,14,CASSISGGTDTQYF,TGTGCCAGTAGTATTTCCGGGGGCACAGATACGCAGTATTTT
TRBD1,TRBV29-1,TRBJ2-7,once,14,CSVDGTGGSYEQYF,TGCAGCGTTGATGGGACAGGGGGCTCCTACGAGCAGTACTTC
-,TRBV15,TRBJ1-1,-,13,CATSGGASTEAFF,TGTGCCACCAGCGGGGGGGCTTCGACTGAAGCTTTCTTT
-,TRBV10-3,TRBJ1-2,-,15,CAISLNREFNYGYTF,TGTGCCATCAGTCTTAACAGGGAATTTAACTATGGCTACACCTTC
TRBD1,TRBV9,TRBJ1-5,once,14,CASSGDRANQPQHF,TGTGCCAGCAGCGGGGACAGGGCCAATCAGCCCCAGCATTTT
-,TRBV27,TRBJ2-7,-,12,CASSNRLEEQYF,TGTGCCAGCAGTAACAGACTCGAGGAGCAGTACTTC
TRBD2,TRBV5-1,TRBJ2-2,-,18,CASSLEVYGRDNTGELFF,TGCGCCAGCAGCTTGGAGGTATACGGGAGGGATAACACCGGGGAGCTGTTTTTT
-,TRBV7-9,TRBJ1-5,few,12,CASSSPNQPQHF,TGTGCCAGCAGCTCACCAAATCAGCCCCAGCATTTT
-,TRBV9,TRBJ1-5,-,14,CASSKQGGNQPQHF,TGTGCCAGCAGCAAACAGGGAGGCAATCAGCCCCAGCATTTT
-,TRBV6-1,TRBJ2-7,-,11,CASSSMYEQYF,TGTGCCAGCAGTTCTATGTACGAGCAGTACTTC
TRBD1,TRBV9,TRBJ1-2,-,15,CASSVDSTGVYGYTF,TGTGCCAGCAGCGTAGATTCGACAGGGGTTTATGGCTACACCTTC
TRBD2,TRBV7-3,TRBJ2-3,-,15,CASSLLSDSGDTQYF,TGTGCCAGCAGCCTACTTAGTGATAGCGGGGATACGCAGTATTTT
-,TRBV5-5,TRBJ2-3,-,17,CASSLVPPGAETDTQYF,TGTGCCAGCAGCTTGGTCCCCCCAGGGGCAGAAACAGATACGCAGTATTTT
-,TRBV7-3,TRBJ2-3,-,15,CASSTTGGVTDTQYF,TGTGCCAGCAGCACTACGGGGGGCGTGACAGATACGCAGTATTTT
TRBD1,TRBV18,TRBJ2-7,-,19,CASSPQRLALTGGTYEQYF,TGTGCCAGCTCACCACAGCGGCTGGCACTTACAGGGGGAACCTACGAGCAGTACTTC
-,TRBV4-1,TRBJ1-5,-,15,CASSQEMRDNQPQHF,TGCGCCAGCAGCCAAGAGATGAGGGACAATCAGCCCCAGCATTTT
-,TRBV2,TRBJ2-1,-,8,CASSEQFF,TGTGCCAGCAGTGAGCAGTTCTTC
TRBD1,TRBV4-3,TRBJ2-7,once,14,CASSQAGQDYEQYF,TGCGCCAGCAGCCAAGCAGGACAGGACTACGAGCAGTACTTC
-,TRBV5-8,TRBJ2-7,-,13,CASPGPFSYEQYF,TGTGCCAGCCCTGGTCCCTTCTCCTACGAGCAGTACTTC
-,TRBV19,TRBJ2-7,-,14,CASSPPPWGSEQYF,TGTGCCAGCAGCCCGCCCCCCTGGGGGAGCGAGCAGTACTTC
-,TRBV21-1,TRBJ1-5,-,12,CASSKPEQPQHF,TGTGCCAGCAGCAAACCGGAACAGCCCCAGCATTTT
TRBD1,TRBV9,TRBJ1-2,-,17,CASSGGQGAKSNYGYTF,TGTGCCAGCAGCGGGGGACAGGGTGCGAAATCTAACTATGGCTACACCTTC
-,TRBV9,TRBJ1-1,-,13,CASRGTANTEAFF,TGTGCCAGCAGAGGAACAGCGAACACTGAAGCTTTCTTT
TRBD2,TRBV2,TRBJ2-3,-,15,CASSHGTSGSDTQYF,TGTGCCAGCAGTCACGGGACTAGCGGTTCAGATACGCAGTATTTT
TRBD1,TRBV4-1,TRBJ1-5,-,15,CASSQSDRDGQPQHF,TGCGCCAGCAGCCAATCGGACAGGGACGGTCAGCCCCAGCATTTT
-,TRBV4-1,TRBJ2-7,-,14,CASSTLGGAEEQYF,TGCGCCAGCAGCACCCTCGGAGGGGCGGAGGAGCAGTACTTC
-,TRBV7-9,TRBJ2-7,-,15,CASSLAQGGFDEQYF,TGTGCCAGCAGCTTAGCCCAGGGGGGGTTCGACGAGCAGTACTTC
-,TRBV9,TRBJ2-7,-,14,CASSPPGTAGEQYF,TGTGCCAGCAGCCCTCCCGGAACCGCCGGCGAGCAGTACTTC
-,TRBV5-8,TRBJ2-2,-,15,CASIVGDGDTGELFF,TGTGCCAGCATCGTGGGGGATGGGGACACCGGGGAGCTGTTTTTT
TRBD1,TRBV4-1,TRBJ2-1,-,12,CASRQGVNEQFF,TGCGCCAGCAGACAGGGGGTCAATGAGCAGTTCTTC